This T cell receptor beta chain was identified in a study of beta chain features in type 1 diabetes. Expressed TCRB transcripts were sequenced because the isolated RNA had all been reverse transcribed beforehand. Some clones are missing from TCRdb's copy, which holds only in-frame ones; the method was immunoSEQ multiplex PCR. The sample consists of roughly 26,000 clones, 49% of them appearing once. Study-level points and caveats: TCRB CDR3 length was moderately but significantly reduced in all four CD4+ subsets of Type 1 diabetes patients.

Remarks on this clone: The antigen remains undetermined.

The V gene end was trimmed by 6 bases and the J gene end by 2 bases; junction bases not matched to a gene: 6. The germline V gene encodes CDR1 SNHLY and CDR2 FYNNEI. The CDR3 spans 14 residues. This TCR was recovered from a man younger than 45 with type 1 diabetes. This chain links TRBV2 with TRBJ2-7, with 8 bases lining up with TRBD2. The specimen was stem cell memory CD4+ T cells from blood. The CDR3, as DNA: TGTGCCAGCAGAAGCCGGACTAGCCCCTACGAGCAGTACTTC. It translates to CASRSRTSPYEQYF.